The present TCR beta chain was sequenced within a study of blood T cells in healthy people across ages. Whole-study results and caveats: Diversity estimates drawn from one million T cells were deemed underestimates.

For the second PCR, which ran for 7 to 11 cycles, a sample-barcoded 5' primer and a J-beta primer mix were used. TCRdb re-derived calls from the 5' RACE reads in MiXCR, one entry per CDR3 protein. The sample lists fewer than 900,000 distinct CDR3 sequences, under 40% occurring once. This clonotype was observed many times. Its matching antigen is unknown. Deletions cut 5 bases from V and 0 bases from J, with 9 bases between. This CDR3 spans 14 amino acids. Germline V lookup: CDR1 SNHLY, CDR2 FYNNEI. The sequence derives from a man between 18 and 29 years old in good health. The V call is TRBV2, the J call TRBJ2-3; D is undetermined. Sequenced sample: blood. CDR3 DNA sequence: TGTGCCAGCAGTCTTCAGGACAGCACAGATACGCAGTATTTT. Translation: CASSLQDSTDTQYF.